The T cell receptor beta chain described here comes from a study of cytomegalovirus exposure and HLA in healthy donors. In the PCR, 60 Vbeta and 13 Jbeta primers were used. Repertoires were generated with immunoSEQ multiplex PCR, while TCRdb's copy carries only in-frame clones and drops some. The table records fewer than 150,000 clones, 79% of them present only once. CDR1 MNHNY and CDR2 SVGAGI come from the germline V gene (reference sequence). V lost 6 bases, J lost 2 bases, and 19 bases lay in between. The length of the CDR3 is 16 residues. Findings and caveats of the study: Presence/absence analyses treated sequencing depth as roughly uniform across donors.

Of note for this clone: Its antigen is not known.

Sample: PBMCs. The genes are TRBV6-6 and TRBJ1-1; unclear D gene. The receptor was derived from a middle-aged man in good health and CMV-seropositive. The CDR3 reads CASRPTLAVGNTEAFF. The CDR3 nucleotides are TGTGCCAGCAGACCAACCCTCGCGGTTGGAAACACTGAAGCTTTCTTT.